This T cell receptor beta chain was recovered during a study of blood T cells in healthy people across ages. General observations from the study: Researchers deemed the diversity estimates from one million T cells underestimates. Expanded clonotype shifts may have been confounded, as the donors had an unknown CMV status.

As for this clonotype: What it binds is unknown.

Between the trimmed V and J ends, which lost 7 bases and 10 bases, there was a span of 17 bases. The CDR3 covers 12 residues. The germline V gene has CDR1 SQVTM and CDR2 ANQGSEA. The authors ran a second PCR of about 6 to 11 cycles using a sample-barcoded 5' primer and a J-beta primer mix. One entry per CDR3 protein, called by TCRdb with MiXCR from the 5' RACE reads. The table has about 780,000 distinct CDR3 sequences, 46% seen once. Total RNA amounts of at least 6 micrograms were extracted per sample. The TCR sequence derives from an elderly man in good health. The rearrangement joins TRBV29-1 to TRBJ1-5, with D possibly TRBD1 on 5 matching bases. Source material: blood. The CDR3 nucleotides read TGCAGCGCCCTGGAGGCCCAGGGACCCCAGCATTTT. It codes for CSALEAQGPQHF.